A selection of T cell receptor beta chains follows, all from one sample in a study of T cells in localized non-small cell lung cancer. The table came from immunoSEQ multiplex PCR; TCRdb's copy has only in-frame clones and leaves some out. This table has some 50,000 clones, approximately 83% appearing once. Sequencing was performed on peripheral blood mononuclear cells, taken before any cancer treatment. Receptors originate from a man aged 40 to 70 with stage III lung adenocarcinoma. CDR3s include the opening cysteine and the closing phenylalanine or tryptophan. D genes are given only for firm matches. Size tells how often a clone was seen (once, few, many) or the class of an expanded clone, and some rows leave it out.

TRBV5-1,TRBJ1-2,once,TRBD1,TGCGCCAGCAGCGCCTCAAGACAGGGTCTCGGCTACACCTTC,CASSASRQGLGYTF
TRBV13,TRBJ1-3,.,.,TGTGCCAGCAGCTTAGGAGGAAACACCATATATTTT,CASSLGGNTIYF
TRBV1,TRBJ1-1,once,.,TGCACCAGCAGCCGTCACGTACAGGATTCGAACACTGAAGCTTTCTTT,CTSSRHVQDSNTEAFF
TRBV7-3,TRBJ2-3,.,.,TGTGCCAGCAGCCCGGCGGACGTCCGTACGCAGTATTTT,CASSPADVRTQYF
TRBV5-5,TRBJ2-1,.,.,TGTGCCAGCAGCATGGGGGCCATAGGGGCCTTCAATGAGCAGTTCTTC,CASSMGAIGAFNEQFF
TRBV6-1,TRBJ2-1,.,.,TGTGCCAGCAGTTCAGGGGGGGAATGGGGCAATGAGCAGTTCTTC,CASSSGGEWGNEQFF
TRBV5-4,TRBJ2-7,.,TRBD2,TGTGCCAGCAGCTTGGGGACGGGACTAGCGGGGGGCAGTGAGCAGTACTTC,CASSLGTGLAGGSEQYF
TRBV9,TRBJ1-2,.,TRBD1,TGTGCCAGCAGCGTCGGACAGGGGGGTGGCTACACCTTC,CASSVGQGGGYTF
TRBV29-1,TRBJ1-2,.,.,TGCAGCGTTGTGAACAACTATGGCTACACCTTC,CSVVNNYGYTF
TRBV7-9,TRBJ2-7,.,.,TGTGCCAGCAGCTCCCAAGGGGGGGGCCTCGACGAGCAGTACTTC,CASSSQGGGLDEQYF
TRBV18,TRBJ1-2,once,.,TGTGCCAGCTCACCAAGAACTGGCAGAGTTTCCTATGGCTACACCTTC,CASSPRTGRVSYGYTF
TRBV9,TRBJ1-5,.,.,TGTGCCAGCAGCCAAAATAGCAATCAGCCCCAGCATTTT,CASSQNSNQPQHF
TRBV19,TRBJ2-7,few,TRBD1,TGTGCCAGTAGTATAGGAGGGACAGGGTATTACGAGCAGTACTTC,CASSIGGTGYYEQYF
TRBV7-2,TRBJ2-5,.,.,TGTGCCAGCAGCCGGGACAACCAAGAGACCCAGTACTTC,CASSRDNQETQYF
TRBV5-1,TRBJ1-1,once,.,TGCGCCAGCAGCTCAACCTTACTCACCAGGGCTAACACTGAAGCTTTCTTT,CASSSTLLTRANTEAFF
TRBV29-1,TRBJ1-1,.,TRBD1,TGCAGCGGTACCGGGACAGACCGAGAAGCTTTCTTT,CSGTGTDREAFF
TRBV7-2,TRBJ1-5,.,.,TGTGCCAGCAGCCTGGGACGTACTCAGCCCCAGCATTTT,CASSLGRTQPQHF
TRBV30,TRBJ1-2,few,TRBD1,TGTGCCTGGAGTCCAGGGGGAGGCTACACCTTC,CAWSPGGGYTF
TRBV6-4,TRBJ1-2,.,.,TGTGCCAGCAGTGACTTTCCAGGAATTTATGGCTACACCTTC,CASSDFPGIYGYTF
TRBV19,TRBJ2-1,.,.,TGTGCCAGTAGTCGCGGGGACAATGAGCAGTTCTTC,CASSRGDNEQFF
TRBV7-9,TRBJ1-2,.,TRBD1,TGTGCCAGCAGCATAGGGGGACAGGGGGCGCGTGGCTACACCTTC,CASSIGGQGARGYTF
TRBV6-6,TRBJ2-2,once,TRBD1,TGTGCCAGCAGTTCCCCCGGGACAGGTAACACCGGGGAGCTGTTTTTT,CASSSPGTGNTGELFF
TRBV7-3,TRBJ1-5,.,TRBD1,TGTGCCAGCAGCTTAAGGGCAGGGGGGAGCAATCAGCCCCAGCATTTT,CASSLRAGGSNQPQHF
TRBV2,TRBJ2-3,.,.,TGTGCCAGCAGAAACACAGGGATGGGGGGAGATACGCAGTATTTT,CASRNTGMGGDTQYF
TRBV11-3,TRBJ2-7,.,.,TGTGCCAGCAGCTCGAATCCGGGTCCCTCCTACGAGCAGTACTTC,CASSSNPGPSYEQYF
TRBV7-8,TRBJ1-5,.,TRBD1,TGTGCCAGCAGCTTAACGGGACAGGGTCCAGATCAGCCCCAGCATTTT,CASSLTGQGPDQPQHF
TRBV19,TRBJ2-2,.,TRBD2,TGTGCCAGTATTCCGGGAGGACTAGCGGGAGGGCGGAACACCGGGGAGCTGTTTTTT,CASIPGGLAGGRNTGELFF
TRBV27,TRBJ2-3,.,TRBD1,TGTGCCAGCAGTCGAACAGGGGGCGGGGATACGCAGTATTTT,CASSRTGGGDTQYF
TRBV5-6,TRBJ1-5,.,.,TGTGCCAGCAGCCTGGGACATATCAATCAGCCCCAGCATTTT,CASSLGHINQPQHF
TRBV19,TRBJ1-1,.,.,TGTGCCAGTAGTATTTATATTCGCACTGAAGCTTTCTTT,CASSIYIRTEAFF
TRBV18,TRBJ2-5,.,.,TGTGCCAGCTCACCCACGGCGGGTTTACAAGAGACCCAGTACTTC,CASSPTAGLQETQYF
TRBV27,TRBJ1-4,.,TRBD1,TGTGCCAGCACCTCGGGACAGGGGAGTGAAAAACTGTTTTTT,CASTSGQGSEKLFF
TRBV6-5,TRBJ2-7,once,.,TGTGCCAGCAGTTATGAAAGTATCGGCTCCTACGAGCAGTACTTC,CASSYESIGSYEQYF
TRBV5-1,TRBJ2-2,.,.,TGCGCCAGCAAGGCTGGCGGCAGGCAGGCCGCGAACACCGGGGAGCTGTTTTTT,CASKAGGRQAANTGELFF
TRBV11-3,TRBJ2-1,.,TRBD2,TGTGCCAGCAGCCCCGGGACTAGCGCAAGAGGGTCCTACAATGAGCAGTTCTTC,CASSPGTSARGSYNEQFF
TRBV5-1,TRBJ1-1,.,.,TGCGCCAGCAGCTTAGCTAGCGTTAACACTGAAGCTTTCTTT,CASSLASVNTEAFF
TRBV2,TRBJ1-5,.,.,TGTGCCAGCAGTGACCCAAGGGGGGGCGGTCGCAATCAGCCCCAGCATTTT,CASSDPRGGGRNQPQHF
TRBV9,TRBJ1-1,.,TRBD1,TGTGCCAGCAGCGCCCTAACAGGGGGCACTGAAGCTTTCTTT,CASSALTGGTEAFF
TRBV4-1,TRBJ2-3,.,.,TGCGCCAGCAGCCAACTGCCGGGGCCGACAGATACGCAGTATTTT,CASSQLPGPTDTQYF
TRBV9,TRBJ1-6,once,.,TGTGCCAGCAGCGAGGGGGACACAGGATCACCCCTCCACTTT,CASSEGDTGSPLHF
TRBV19,TRBJ2-7,.,.,TGTGCCAGTAGTAGGTTCGGCGACGAGCAGTACTTC,CASSRFGDEQYF
TRBV5-1,TRBJ1-2,once,.,TGCGCCAGCAGCTTGGCGGAGGATGGCTACACCTTC,CASSLAEDGYTF
TRBV10-3,TRBJ1-1,.,.,TGTGCCATCAGTGAGTTTGATCAGGGAGTGAACACTGAAGCTTTCTTT,CAISEFDQGVNTEAFF
TRBV7-8,TRBJ1-1,.,.,TGTGCCAGCAGCTTAGCGTCAGGGGAAGCTTTCTTT,CASSLASGEAFF
TRBV11-3,TRBJ2-7,.,TRBD1,TGTGCCAGCAGCTTAGGGACAGGCCGCGAGCAGTACTTC,CASSLGTGREQYF
TRBV6-5,TRBJ1-3,once,.,TGTGCCAGCAGTTACTCAGGGACAAACACCATATATTTT,CASSYSGTNTIYF
TRBV20-1,TRBJ2-3,.,.,TGCAGTGGCCTAATACTAGATACGCAGTATTTT,CSGLILDTQYF
TRBV2,TRBJ1-5,.,.,TGTGCCAGCAGGGACATCGGGGGTCAGCCCCAGCATTTT,CASRDIGGQPQHF
TRBV11-3,TRBJ2-2,.,TRBD2,TGTGCCAGCAGCTTACGGGAGGAGGGTTATCTCACCGGGGAGCTGTTTTTT,CASSLREEGYLTGELFF
TRBV27,TRBJ2-3,.,TRBD1,TGTGCCAGCAGTTACCTCAGTCCGACAGGGGTCCCAGATACGCAGTATTTT,CASSYLSPTGVPDTQYF
TRBV11-2,TRBJ2-5,once,TRBD2,TGTGCCATAAAGCGGGAGGGCCCTCGAGAGACCCAGTACTTC,CAIKREGPRETQYF
TRBV7-2,TRBJ2-7,.,.,TGTGCCAGCAGCACCTTTATGGCGGGCCCCTACGAGCAGTACTTC,CASSTFMAGPYEQYF
TRBV10-3,TRBJ2-2,.,.,TGTGCCATCAGTAACCGTCGGGACACGAACCTGAACACCGGGGAGCTGTTTTTT,CAISNRRDTNLNTGELFF
TRBV5-8,TRBJ2-5,.,.,TGTGCCAGCAGCTTGGGGGCGGATGGGACTGAGACCCAGTACTTC,CASSLGADGTETQYF
TRBV5-1,TRBJ2-3,.,.,TGCGCCAGCAGGCCAGACACAGATACGCAGTATTTT,CASRPDTDTQYF